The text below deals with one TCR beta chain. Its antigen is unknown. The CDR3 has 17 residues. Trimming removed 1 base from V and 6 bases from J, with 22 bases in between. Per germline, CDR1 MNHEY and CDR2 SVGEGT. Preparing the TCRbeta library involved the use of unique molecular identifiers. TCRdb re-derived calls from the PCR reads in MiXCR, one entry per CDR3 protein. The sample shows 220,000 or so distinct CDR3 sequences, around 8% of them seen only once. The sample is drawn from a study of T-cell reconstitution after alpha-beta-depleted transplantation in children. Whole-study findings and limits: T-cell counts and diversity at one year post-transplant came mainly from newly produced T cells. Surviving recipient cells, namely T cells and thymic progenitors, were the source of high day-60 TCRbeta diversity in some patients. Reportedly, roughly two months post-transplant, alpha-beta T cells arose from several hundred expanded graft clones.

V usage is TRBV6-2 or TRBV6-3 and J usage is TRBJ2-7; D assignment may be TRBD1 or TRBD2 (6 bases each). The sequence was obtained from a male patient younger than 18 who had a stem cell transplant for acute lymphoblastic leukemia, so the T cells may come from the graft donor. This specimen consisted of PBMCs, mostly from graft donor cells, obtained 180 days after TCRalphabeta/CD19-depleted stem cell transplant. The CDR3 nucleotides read TGTGCCAGCAGTTACTTCGTTCTAGCCGCCCCGGGGGCCGAGCAGTACTTC. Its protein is CASSYFVLAAPGAEQYF.